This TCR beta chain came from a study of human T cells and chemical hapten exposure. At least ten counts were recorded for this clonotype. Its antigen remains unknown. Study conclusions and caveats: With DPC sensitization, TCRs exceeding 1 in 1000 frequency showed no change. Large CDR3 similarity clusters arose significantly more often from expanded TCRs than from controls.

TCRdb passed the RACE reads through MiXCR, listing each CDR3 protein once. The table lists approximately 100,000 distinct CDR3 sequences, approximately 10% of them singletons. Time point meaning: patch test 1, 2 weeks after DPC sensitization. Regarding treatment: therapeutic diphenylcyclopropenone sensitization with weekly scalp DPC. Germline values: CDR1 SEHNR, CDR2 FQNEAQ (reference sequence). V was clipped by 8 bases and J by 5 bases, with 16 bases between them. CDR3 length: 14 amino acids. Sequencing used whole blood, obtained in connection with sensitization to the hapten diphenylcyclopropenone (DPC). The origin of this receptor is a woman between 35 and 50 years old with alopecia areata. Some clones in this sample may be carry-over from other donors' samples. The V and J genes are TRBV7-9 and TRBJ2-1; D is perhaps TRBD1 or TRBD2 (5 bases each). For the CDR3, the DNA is TGTGCCAGCCGGGTTGGGACGCACAACAATGAGCAGTTCTTC. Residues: CASRVGTHNNEQFF. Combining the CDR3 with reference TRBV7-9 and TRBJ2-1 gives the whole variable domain DTGVSQNPRHKITKRGQNVTFRCDPISEHNRLYWYRQTLGQGPEFLTYFQNEAQLEKSRLLSDRFSAERPKGSFSTLEIQRTEQGDSAMYLCASRVGTHNNEQFFGPGTRLTVL.